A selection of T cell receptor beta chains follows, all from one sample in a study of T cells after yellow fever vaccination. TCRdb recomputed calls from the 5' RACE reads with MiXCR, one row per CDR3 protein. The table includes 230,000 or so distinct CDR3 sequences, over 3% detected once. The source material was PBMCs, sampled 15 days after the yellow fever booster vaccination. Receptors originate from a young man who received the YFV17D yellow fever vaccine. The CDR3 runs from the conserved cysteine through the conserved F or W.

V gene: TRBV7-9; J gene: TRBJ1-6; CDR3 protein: CASSEQGADNSPLHF
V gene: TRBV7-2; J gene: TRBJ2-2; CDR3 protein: CASSLAGGRFGELFF
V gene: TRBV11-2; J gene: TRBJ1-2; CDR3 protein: CASSLGGSRVYGYTF
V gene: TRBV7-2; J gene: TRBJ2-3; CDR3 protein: CASRANTGTDTQYF
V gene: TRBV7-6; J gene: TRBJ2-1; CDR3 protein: CASCLQGWSEQFF
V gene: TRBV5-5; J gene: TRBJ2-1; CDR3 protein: CASSTGRLLSSYNEQFF
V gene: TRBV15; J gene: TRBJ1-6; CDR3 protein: CATSRPDRGNSPLHF
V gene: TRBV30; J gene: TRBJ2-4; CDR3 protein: CAWSVLGGVLSLQYF
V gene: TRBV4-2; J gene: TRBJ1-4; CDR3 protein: CASSQVSDLPRRTNEKLFF
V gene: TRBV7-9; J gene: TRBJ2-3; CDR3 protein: CASSLRQAGTQYF
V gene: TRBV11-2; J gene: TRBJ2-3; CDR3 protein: CASSLGGTSGGQDTQYF
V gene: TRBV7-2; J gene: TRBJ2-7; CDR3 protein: CASSLESPYEQYF
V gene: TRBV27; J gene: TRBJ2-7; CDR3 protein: CASSITGEEQYF
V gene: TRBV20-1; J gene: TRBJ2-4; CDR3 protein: CSAPSLAKNIQYF
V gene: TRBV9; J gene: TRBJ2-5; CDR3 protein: CASSDGPPETQYF
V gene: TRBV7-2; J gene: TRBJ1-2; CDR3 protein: CASSPSGQYDYGYTF
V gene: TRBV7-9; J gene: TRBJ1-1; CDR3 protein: CASSLEFRDTEAFF
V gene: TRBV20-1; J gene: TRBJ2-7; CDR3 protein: CSARDGGAGLNEQYF
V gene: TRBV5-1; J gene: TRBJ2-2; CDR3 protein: CASSLSGANTGELFF
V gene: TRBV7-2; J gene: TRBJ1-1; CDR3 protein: CASSLVGGQMLEAFF
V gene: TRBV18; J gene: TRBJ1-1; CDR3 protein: CASRVMNTEAFF
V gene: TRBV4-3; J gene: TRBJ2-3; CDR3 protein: CASSQISRAADAQYF
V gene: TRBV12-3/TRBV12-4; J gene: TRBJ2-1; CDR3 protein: CASSLAGLAGSHNEQFF
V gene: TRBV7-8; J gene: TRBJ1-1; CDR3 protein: CASSILPVQFNTEAFF
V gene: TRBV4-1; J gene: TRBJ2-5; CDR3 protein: CASSPQWGGRGETQYF
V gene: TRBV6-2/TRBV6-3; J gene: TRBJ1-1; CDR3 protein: CASSYQRQGHLRQAFF
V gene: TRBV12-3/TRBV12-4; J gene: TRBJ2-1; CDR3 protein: CASTVRAGSYNEQFF
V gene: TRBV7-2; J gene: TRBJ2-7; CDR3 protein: CASSFQGLDGEQYF
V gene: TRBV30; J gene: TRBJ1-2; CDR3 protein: CAWSVLGAFGGYTF
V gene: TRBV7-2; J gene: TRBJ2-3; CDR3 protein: CASSRGRSHTDTQYF
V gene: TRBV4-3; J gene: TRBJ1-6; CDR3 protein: CASSQVGSNSPLHF
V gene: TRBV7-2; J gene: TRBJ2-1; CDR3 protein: CASRHDRRRSSYNEQFF
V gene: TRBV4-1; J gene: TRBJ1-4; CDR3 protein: CASSQVGENEKLFF
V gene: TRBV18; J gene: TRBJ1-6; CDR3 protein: CASRADQDSPLHF
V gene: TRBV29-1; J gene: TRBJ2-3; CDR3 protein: CSVEGARYTQYF
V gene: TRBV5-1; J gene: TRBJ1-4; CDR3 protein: CASSLKGGDRDEKLFF
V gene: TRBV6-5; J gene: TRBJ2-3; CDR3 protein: CASSYSVGLAYTQYF
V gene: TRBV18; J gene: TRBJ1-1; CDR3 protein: CASSPRQGKNTEAFF
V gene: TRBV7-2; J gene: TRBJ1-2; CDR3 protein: CASSFGGRGGYTF
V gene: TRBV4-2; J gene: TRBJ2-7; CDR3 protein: CASSQGLVFYEQYF
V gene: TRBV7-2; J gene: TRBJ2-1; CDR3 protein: CASSLWASGGRRSDPYNEQFF
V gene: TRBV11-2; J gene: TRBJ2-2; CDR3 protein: CASSQNLYGRELFF
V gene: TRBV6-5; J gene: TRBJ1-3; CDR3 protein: CASSPTGLLGSGNTIYF
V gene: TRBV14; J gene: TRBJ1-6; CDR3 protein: CASSQRGGNSPLHF
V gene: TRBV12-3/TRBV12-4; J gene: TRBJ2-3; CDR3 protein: CASTPSGGGNTQYF